A single TCR beta chain is shown here with its context. Its antigen remains unknown. CDR1 LNHNV and CDR2 YYDKDF come from the germline V gene (reference sequence). The CDR3 runs to 14 residues. V was pared by 2 bases and J by 2 bases, with 3 bases of the junction left unmatched. The source of the sample is a study of cytomegalovirus exposure and HLA in healthy donors. Notes on the study in general: CMV serostatus was the only recorded immune exposure for donors. Researchers catalogued some 160 TCR beta chains as cytomegalovirus-associated. Within an earlier analysis, most TCR beta V segments proved productive either about 87% or about 30% of the time.

Both 60 Vbeta primers and 13 Jbeta primers went into the PCR. TCRdb's copy holds only in-frame clones and misses some; the assay was immunoSEQ multiplex PCR. The table shows some 170,000 clones, with about 71% occurring only once. The chain recombines TRBV15 with TRBJ2-7; TRBD1 matches 7 bases. This TCR came from a woman aged 25-40 years in good health and CMV-seronegative. Sequencing used PBMCs. DNA of the CDR3: TGTGCCACCAGCAGATCGGGACAGACCTACGAGCAGTACTTC. It yields the protein CATSRSGQTYEQYF. The complete variable domain, with remaining parts taken from reference TRBV15 and TRBJ2-7, reads DAMVIQNPRYQVTQFGKPVTLSCSQTLNHNVMYWYQQKSSQAPKLLFHYYDKDFNNEADTPDNFQSRRPNTSFCFLDIRSPGLGDTAMYLCATSRSGQTYEQYFGPGTRLTVT.